The table lists the clone carrying this TCR beta chain with many counts. This sample is drawn from a study of T cells of healthy individuals. CDR1 and CDR2 from the germline V gene are SGHTA and FQGNSA. This CDR3 spans 11 amino acids. Trimming cost V 1 base and J 9 bases, with 4 bases left between them. MiXCR, run by TCRdb on the 5' RACE reads, gives a single entry per CDR3 protein. Among fewer than 70,000 distinct CDR3 sequences listed, 14% to 15% were seen once. The chain carries TRBV7-2 and TRBJ2-1; no clear D. The TCR sequence derives from a human donor in good health. CDR3 amino acids: CASSLDVEQFF. Here the CDR3 DNA reads TGTGCCAGCAGCTTAGACGTTGAGCAGTTCTTC.